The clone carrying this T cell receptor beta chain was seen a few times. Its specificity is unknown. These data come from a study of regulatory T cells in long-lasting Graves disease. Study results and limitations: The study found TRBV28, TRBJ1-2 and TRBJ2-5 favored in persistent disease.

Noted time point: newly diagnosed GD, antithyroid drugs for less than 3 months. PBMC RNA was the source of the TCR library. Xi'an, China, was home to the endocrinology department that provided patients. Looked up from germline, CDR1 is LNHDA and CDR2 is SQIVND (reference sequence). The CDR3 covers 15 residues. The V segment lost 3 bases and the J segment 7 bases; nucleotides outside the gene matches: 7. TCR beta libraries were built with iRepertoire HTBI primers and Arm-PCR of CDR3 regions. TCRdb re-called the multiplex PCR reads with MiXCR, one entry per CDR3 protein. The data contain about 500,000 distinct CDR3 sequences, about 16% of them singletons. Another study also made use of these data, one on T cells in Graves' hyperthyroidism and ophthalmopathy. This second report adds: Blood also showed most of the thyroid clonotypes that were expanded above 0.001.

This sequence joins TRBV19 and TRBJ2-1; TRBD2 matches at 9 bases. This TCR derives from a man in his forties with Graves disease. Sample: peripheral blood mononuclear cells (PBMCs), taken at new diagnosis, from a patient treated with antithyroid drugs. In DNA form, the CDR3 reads TGTGCCAGTAGTATCCCAGCGGGGGGATGGAATGAGCAGTTCTTC. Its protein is CASSIPAGGWNEQFF.